This T cell receptor beta chain appears in the sequencing data of a study of blood T cell repertoires in COVID-19. For the study at large: T cells, B-cell-depleted T cells, or PBMCs supplied cDNA or gDNA.

Researchers sorted participants into cohorts using their self-reported clinical history. Either two negative PCRs, clearance, or symptom resolution qualified Cohort 3 donors as recovered. In the study's own analysis: Amplification of reference gene primers was used by the study to estimate nucleated cell counts. Clones were read by immunoSEQ multiplex PCR, and TCRdb kept only the in-frame ones, dropping some. Clone size and V and J calls were adopted from that table, with D and trimming inferred from the DNA. The data show around 330,000 clones, around 90% seen once. What was sequenced was PBMCs or T cells enriched from blood (not recorded which). The TCR originated in a man aged 60-69 years who had recovered from COVID-19.

The CDR3 protein is CSVELWGHKGDEQFF. Written as DNA, the CDR3 is TGCAGCGTTGAATTGTGGGGCCACAAAGGGGATGAGCAGTTCTTC. The chain links TRBV29-1 to TRBJ2-1; perhaps TRBD1 as D (5 bases). The germline gives CDR1 SQVTM, CDR2 ANQGSEA. V was shortened by 2 bases and J by 8 bases, with 19 bases between the two germline ends. The CDR3 runs to 15 residues.